Presented here are 10 T cell receptor beta chains from one specimen sequenced in a study of shared clonotypes between healthy human individuals. Only in-frame clones appear in the TCRdb table, and some are missing; sequencing was by immunoSEQ multiplex PCR. Here the sample spans roughly 1,000,000 clones, approximately 80% being singletons. Sequenced material: memory CD4+ T cells from PBMCs. Subset given: CD45RA-negative fraction. These receptors originate from a man between 18 and 29 years old in good health. Some clones in this sample may be carry-over from other donors' samples.

The chain joins TRBV5-1 to TRBJ1-4, with 9 bases lining up with TRBD1. This CDR3 spans 15 amino acids. The J segment lost 7 bases and the V segment lost 4 bases, leaving 8 bases of the junction unmatched. In germline, CDR1 is SGHRS, CDR2 YFSETQ. CDR3 protein: CASSAGQGNGEKLFF. The CDR3 bases are TGCGCCAGCAGCGCGGGACAGGGTAACGGTGAAAAACTGTTTTTT.

This chain uses TRBV7-9 with TRBJ2-5; D might be TRBD2 (6 bases). The germline V and J ends were trimmed by 5 bases and 2 bases, with 18 bases remaining between them. Germline CDR1 SEHNR, CDR2 FQNEAQ (reference sequence). This CDR3 contains 16 residues. DNA of the CDR3: TGTGCCAGCAGCGGCGGGTGGGGACTGAATCAAGAGACCCAGTACTTC. Amino acids: CASSGGWGLNQETQYF.

The J gene is TRBJ2-1, the V gene TRBV15, with TRBD2 matching over 8 bases. Unmatched junction bases numbered 3, after V lost 3 bases and J lost 5 bases. The CDR3 extends over 14 amino acids. CDR1 LNHNV and CDR2 YYDKDF come from the germline V gene (reference sequence). The CDR3 bases are TGTGCCACCAGCAGGTCGGGAGGGAACAATGAGCAGTTCTTC. Translation gives CATSRSGGNNEQFF.

The gene calls are TRBV19 and TRBJ2-7, with 8 bases aligning to TRBD1. The CDR3 is made up of 14 amino acids. The germline V gene has CDR1 LNHDA and CDR2 SQIVND (reference sequence). V trimming: 6 bases; J trimming: 4 bases; junction bases outside the gene matches: 8. The CDR3, as DNA: TGTGCCAGTAGCTACAGGGGGTCAGTTTACGAGCAGTACTTC. It translates to CASSYRGSVYEQYF.

The chain joins TRBV27 to TRBJ2-3; 9 nucleotides agree with TRBD1. V shed 8 bases, J shed 4 bases, and the junction held 10 bases outside the gene matches. The CDR3 totals 15 residues. Germline CDR1 is MNHEY and CDR2 is SMNVEV (reference sequence). The CDR3 DNA follows: TGTGCCAGCGCCTCGGGACAGGGTGGCTCAGATACGCAGTATTTT. Its translation: CASASGQGGSDTQYF.

V usage is TRBV5-1 and J usage is TRBJ2-2; perhaps D is TRBD1 or TRBD2 (5 bases each). Deletions cut 4 bases from V and 0 bases from J, with 10 bases between. The CDR3 has 15 amino acids. In germline, CDR1 is SGHRS, CDR2 YFSETQ. CDR3 loop: CASSIPGPNTGELFF. DNA for the CDR3: TGCGCCAGCAGCATACCGGGACCGAACACCGGGGAGCTGTTTTTT.

The V call is TRBV28, the J call TRBJ1-5; D might be TRBD1 (6 bases). The V gene lost 6 bases and the J gene lost 7 bases, with 10 bases spanning the gap. Germline V CDR1 and CDR2: MDHEN, SYDVKM. This CDR3 is built from 12 residues. CDR3 loop: CASRDSWQPQHF. DNA for the CDR3: TGTGCCAGCAGGGACAGTTGGCAGCCCCAGCATTTT. Combining the CDR3 with reference TRBV28 and TRBJ1-5 gives the whole variable domain DVKVTQSSRYLVKRTGEKVFLECVQDMDHENMFWYRQDPGLGLRLIYFSYDVKMKEKGDIPEGYSVSREKKERFSLILESASTNQTSMYLCASRDSWQPQHFGDGTRLSIL.

The chain has TRBV6-1 and TRBJ2-7, with a weak D call TRBD1 (6 bases). Germline CDR1 is MNHNS and CDR2 is SASEGT. V gave up 5 bases and J gave up 7 bases, with 21 bases separating them. CDR3 length: 15 amino acids. This CDR3 is CASSTRGQSLWEQYF. Written as DNA, the CDR3 is TGTGCCAGCAGTACAAGAGGACAGTCTTTGTGGGAGCAGTACTTC.

The chain joins TRBV6-5 to TRBJ2-7; TRBD1 agrees at 8 bases. CDR1 is MNHEY and CDR2 is SVGAGI in the germline V gene. Unmatched junction bases numbered 4, after V lost 6 bases and J lost 3 bases. CDR3 length equals 13 residues. DNA for the CDR3: TGTGCCAGCAGGTTCACAGGGGGCTACGAGCAGTACTTC. Amino acid sequence: CASRFTGGYEQYF.

Note on this clone: Within the sample, other DNA sequences also encode this same CDR3. The chain links TRBV5-1 to TRBJ2-1; TRBD2 matches 11 bases. Germline trimming cut 4 bases from V and 4 bases from J; bases unmatched to any gene: 7. Germline lookup yields CDR1 SGHRS and CDR2 YFSETQ. The CDR3 has 16 residues. CDR3 sequence: CASSPTGTSGYNEQFF. The CDR3 nucleotides read TGCGCCAGCAGCCCCACCGGGACTAGCGGATACAATGAGCAGTTCTTC. Full variable domain (rest looked up from reference TRBV5-1 and TRBJ2-1): KAGVTQTPRYLIKTRGQQVTLSCSPISGHRSVSWYQQTPGQGLQFLFEYFSETQRNKGNFPGRFSGRQFSNSRSEMNVSTLELGDSALYLCASSPTGTSGYNEQFFGPGTRLTVL.